This TCR beta chain was documented in a study of human T cells and chemical hapten exposure. Study in general: Small discrepancies in pooled library volume mainly accounted for the varying TCR yields per sample. Notes on the study in general: The study found that PT1 expanded TCR counts correlated positively with patch test score.

Of note for this clonotype: Its antigen is not known.

TCRdb reprocessed the RACE reads with MiXCR, giving one entry per CDR3 protein. The table shows 110,000 or so distinct CDR3 sequences, with about a tenth occurring only once. V gave up 3 bases and J gave up 3 bases; unmatched junction bases: 12. Germline CDR1 is SGHTA and CDR2 is FQGTGA. The length of the CDR3 is 19 residues. Time point here: patch test 2, 6 weeks after DPC sensitization. Treatment: therapeutic diphenylcyclopropenone sensitization with weekly scalp DPC. This clonotype originated in a woman aged 40 to 50 with alopecia areata. Some clones in this sample may be carry-over from other donors' samples. This material consisted of whole blood, taken in connection with sensitization to the hapten diphenylcyclopropenone (DPC). This chain connects TRBV7-3 to TRBJ2-1; 12 nucleotides align to TRBD1. The chain's CDR3 is CASSFELSGTGGIYNEQFF. The CDR3 coding sequence is TGTGCCAGCAGCTTCGAACTATCCGGGACAGGGGGCATCTACAATGAGCAGTTCTTC.